These 6 T cell receptor beta chains were sequenced from one sample in a study of T cells after yellow fever vaccination. MiXCR, run by TCRdb on the 5' RACE reads, gives a single entry per CDR3 protein. The sample holds approximately 120,000 distinct CDR3 sequences, roughly 6.7% seen once. The sequenced sample was CD4+ T cells sorted from PBMCs, obtained approximately 11 days after the first yellow fever vaccination. The receptor set was obtained from a man between 18 and 35 years old who received the YFV17D yellow fever vaccine.

In its sample, this clonotype was seen many times. The chain links TRBV6-5 to TRBJ2-5; D gene uncertain. V dropped 0 bases and J dropped 1 base, with 9 bases sitting between them. Germline assignment: CDR1 MNHEY and CDR2 SVGAGI. This CDR3 spans 15 amino acids. CDR3 sequence: CASSYSPSRQETQYF. CDR3 bases: TGTGCCAGCAGTTACTCCCCCTCACGCCAAGAGACCCAGTACTTC.

The table lists this clonotype with many counts. This chain connects TRBV18 to TRBJ2-7; 7 bases map to TRBD1. CDR1 is KGHSH and CDR2 is LQKENI in the germline V gene. The CDR3 contains 14 residues. With V trimmed by 5 bases and J by 4 bases, 8 bases remained unmatched. This CDR3 is CASSALDRVYEQYF. For the CDR3, the DNA is TGTGCCAGCTCAGCACTAGACAGGGTTTACGAGCAGTACTTC.

At least ten counts were recorded for this clonotype. The chain combines TRBV20-1 with TRBJ1-2; 11 nucleotides agree with TRBD1. V lost 5 bases to trimming and J lost 8 bases; unmatched junction nucleotides: 4. CDR1 is DFQATT, CDR2 SNEGSKA, per germline (reference sequence). This CDR3 comprises 12 residues. The CDR3 region is CSAGTGGRGYTF. DNA of the CDR3: TGCAGTGCTGGGACAGGGGGTAGGGGCTACACCTTC.

At least ten counts were recorded for this clonotype. This rearrangement joins TRBV3-1 to TRBJ1-5, with 9 bases matching TRBD1. With 3 bases clipped from V and 5 bases from J, the junction kept 2 bases outside the gene matches. The CDR3 contains 14 residues. Germline-derived CDR1 and CDR2 are LGHDT and YNNKEL (reference sequence). The CDR3 DNA follows: TGTGCCAGCAGCCATAGGACAGGGGATCAGCCCCAGCATTTT. Translated: CASSHRTGDQPQHF.

This clonotype came up many times. The chain carries TRBV12-3 or TRBV12-4 and TRBJ1-4; 7 bases match TRBD1. Unmatched junction bases numbered 11, after V lost 5 bases and J lost 5 bases. This CDR3 spans 16 amino acids. This CDR3 reads CASSLRGEAANEKLFF. CDR3 DNA sequence: TGTGCCAGCAGTCTCAGGGGGGAGGCAGCAAATGAAAAACTGTTTTTT.

This clonotype occurred many times. The chain links TRBV28 to TRBJ2-7; D unresolved. V shed 4 bases and J shed 3 bases, with 13 bases lying between them. The CDR3 covers 14 residues. The germline CDR1 and CDR2 sequences are MDHEN and SYDVKM. The CDR3, as DNA: TGTGCCAGCAGTTCCCCCTCCCGAGACTACGAGCAGTACGTC. Amino acid sequence: CASSSPSRDYEQYV.